This paragraph covers one T cell receptor beta chain sequence. The entry originates in a study of blood T cell repertoires in COVID-19. Background on the study: Samples came from the United States, Italy and Spain, spanning acute and convalescent COVID-19.

Generated by immunoSEQ multiplex PCR, the TCRdb table keeps only in-frame clones and is missing some. This sample yields fewer than 200,000 clones, of which roughly 80% are seen a single time; about 12% belongs to the top ten. From germline, CDR1 is SQVTM and CDR2 ANQGSEA. Trimming pared 6 bases from V and 4 bases from J, leaving 12 bases between. This CDR3 is 13 amino acids long. This clonotype was obtained from a man aged 45 to 65 who had recovered from COVID-19. Sequenced: PBMCs or T cells enriched from blood (not recorded which). The chain has TRBV29-1 and TRBJ2-2, with D possibly matching TRBD1 (6 bases). CDR3 sequence: CSVQGVLTGELFF. The CDR3 region has the DNA TGCAGCGTACAGGGTGTGCTCACCGGGGAGCTGTTTTTT.